The TCR beta chain under discussion was sequenced for a study of radiotherapy plus CTLA-4 blockade in lung cancer. Turning to the study itself: Patients showed objective responses in about 20% of cases, and disease control was achieved by approximately 30%.

Data came from immunoSEQ multiplex PCR; TCRdb stores just in-frame clones and leaves some out. The repertoire holds about 77,000 clones, with just under 75% as singletons. In the case of this clone: Antigen unknown.

The CDR3 totals 15 residues. Trimming stripped 3 bases from V and 3 bases from J, with 14 bases between. The germline V gene has CDR1 KGHSH and CDR2 LQKENI. Study-wide findings and caveats: TCR clones originating in tumors grew in number in blood after radiotherapy plus ipilimumab. The best prediction of response reportedly came from early blood T cell clone dynamics, with interferon-beta.

The sample consisted of peripheral blood, taken from a patient treated with radiotherapy plus ipilimumab. V usage is TRBV18 and J usage is TRBJ1-1, with D possibly TRBD1 on 6 matching bases. The origin of this receptor is a human donor with non-small cell lung cancer whose response to radiotherapy plus ipilimumab could not be evaluated. The CDR3 DNA follows: TGTGCCAGCTCACCGCTACAGGGTATTGACACTGAAGCTTTCTTT. As protein: CASSPLQGIDTEAFF.